This TCR beta chain emerged from a study of beta chain features in type 1 diabetes. Study overall: What patients shared with healthy donors was a similar profile of age, gender and cell yields.

Looked up from germline, CDR1 is MNHEY and CDR2 is SVGAGI. The CDR3 spans 14 residues. About this clone: Its antigen remains unidentified.

Study conclusions and caveats: Resolution of whether HLA type affects TCRB rearrangement was not achieved here. Moderate but significant shortening of TCRB CDR3s was recorded in all four CD4+ subsets from Type 1 diabetes patients.

One heparinised blood draw, averaging about 100 mL, came from each donor. CD4+ cells of the naive, central memory, regulatory and stem cell-like memory types were sorted via CD45RO/CCR7/CD25/CD127/CD95/CD27. As every portion of the isolated RNA was reverse transcribed, the sequencing read expressed TCRB transcripts. Assay: immunoSEQ multiplex PCR; the TCRdb copy retains only in-frame clones and omits some. The top ten clones hold around 1% of a sample with 300,000 to 400,000 clones, over 7% of them seen once. This receptor was taken from a man aged 30 to 45 with type 1 diabetes. The sequencing input was central memory CD4+ T cells from blood. The chain combines TRBV6-5 with TRBJ2-5; 9 bases are shared with TRBD1. The J call is uncertain, as TRBJ2-7 better fits the DNA end. The CDR3 sequence is CASQMGTGPYEQYF. The CDR3 DNA reads TGTGCCAGCCAAATGGGGACAGGGCCCTACGAGCAGTACTTC.